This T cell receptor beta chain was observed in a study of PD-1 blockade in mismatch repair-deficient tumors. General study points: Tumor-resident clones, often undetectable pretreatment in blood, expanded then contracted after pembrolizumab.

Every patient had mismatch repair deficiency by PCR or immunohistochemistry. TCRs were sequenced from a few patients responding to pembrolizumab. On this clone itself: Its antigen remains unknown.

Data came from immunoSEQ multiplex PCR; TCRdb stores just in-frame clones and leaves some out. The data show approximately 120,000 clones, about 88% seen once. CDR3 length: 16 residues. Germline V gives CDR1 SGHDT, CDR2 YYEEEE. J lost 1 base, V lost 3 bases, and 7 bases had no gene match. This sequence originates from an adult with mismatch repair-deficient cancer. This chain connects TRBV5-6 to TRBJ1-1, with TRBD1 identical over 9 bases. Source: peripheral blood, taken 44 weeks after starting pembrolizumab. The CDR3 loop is CASSYWGQGPNTEAFF. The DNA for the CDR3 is TGTGCCAGCAGCTACTGGGGACAGGGACCGAACACTGAAGCTTTCTTT.